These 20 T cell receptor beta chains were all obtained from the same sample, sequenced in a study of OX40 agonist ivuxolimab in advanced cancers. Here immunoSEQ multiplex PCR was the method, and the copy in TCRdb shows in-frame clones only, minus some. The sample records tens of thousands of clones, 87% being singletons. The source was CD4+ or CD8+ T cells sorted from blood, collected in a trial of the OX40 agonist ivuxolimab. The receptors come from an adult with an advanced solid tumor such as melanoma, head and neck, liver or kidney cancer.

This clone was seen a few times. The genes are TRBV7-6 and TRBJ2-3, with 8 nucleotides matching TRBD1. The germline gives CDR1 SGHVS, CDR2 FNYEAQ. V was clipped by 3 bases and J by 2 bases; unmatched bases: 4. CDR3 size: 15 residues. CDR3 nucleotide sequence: TGTGCCAGCAGCTTCCGGACAGGGTCCACAGATACGCAGTATTTT. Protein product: CASSFRTGSTDTQYF.

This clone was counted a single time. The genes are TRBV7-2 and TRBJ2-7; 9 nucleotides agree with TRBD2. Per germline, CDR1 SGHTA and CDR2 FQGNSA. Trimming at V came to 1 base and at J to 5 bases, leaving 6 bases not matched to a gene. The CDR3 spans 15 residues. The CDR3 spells CASSLDSGSINEQYF. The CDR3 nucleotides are TGTGCCAGCAGCTTAGATAGCGGGAGCATCAACGAGCAGTACTTC.

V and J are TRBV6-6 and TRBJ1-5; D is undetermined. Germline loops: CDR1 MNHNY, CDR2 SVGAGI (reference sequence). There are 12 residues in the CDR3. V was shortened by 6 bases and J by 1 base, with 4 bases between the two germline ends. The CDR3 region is CASRDSNQPQHF. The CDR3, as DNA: TGTGCCAGCAGGGACAGCAATCAGCCCCAGCATTTT.

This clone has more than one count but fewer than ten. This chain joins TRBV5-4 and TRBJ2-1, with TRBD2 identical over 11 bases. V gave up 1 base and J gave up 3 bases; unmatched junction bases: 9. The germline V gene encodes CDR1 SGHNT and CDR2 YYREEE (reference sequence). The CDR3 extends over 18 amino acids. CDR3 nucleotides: TGTGCCAGCAGCTTGCAACTTAGCGGGAGGGGTCGCTACAATGAGCAGTTCTTC. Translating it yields CASSLQLSGRGRYNEQFF.

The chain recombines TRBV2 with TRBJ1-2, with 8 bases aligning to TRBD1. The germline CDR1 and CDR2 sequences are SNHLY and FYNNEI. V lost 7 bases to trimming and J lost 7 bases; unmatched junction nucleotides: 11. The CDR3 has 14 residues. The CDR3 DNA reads TGTGCCAGCAAAACCGGACAGGGCTATCCTGGCTACACCTTC. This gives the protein CASKTGQGYPGYTF.

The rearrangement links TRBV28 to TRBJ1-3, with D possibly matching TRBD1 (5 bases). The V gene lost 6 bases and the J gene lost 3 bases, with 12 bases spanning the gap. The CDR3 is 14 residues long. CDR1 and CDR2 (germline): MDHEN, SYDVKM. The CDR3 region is CASSTGGYGNTIYF. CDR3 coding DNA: TGTGCCAGCAGCACTGGGGGGTATGGAAACACCATATATTTT.

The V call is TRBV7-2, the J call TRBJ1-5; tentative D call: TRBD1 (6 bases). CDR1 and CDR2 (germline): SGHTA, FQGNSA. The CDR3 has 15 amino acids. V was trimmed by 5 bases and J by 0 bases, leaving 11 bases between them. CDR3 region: CASSRQADSNQPQHF. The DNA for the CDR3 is TGTGCCAGCAGCAGACAGGCGGATAGCAATCAGCCCCAGCATTTT.

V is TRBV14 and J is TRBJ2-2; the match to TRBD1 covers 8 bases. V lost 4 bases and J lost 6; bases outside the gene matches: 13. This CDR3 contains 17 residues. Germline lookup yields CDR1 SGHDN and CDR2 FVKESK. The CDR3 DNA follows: TGTGCCAGCAGCCCGACTCCCGACAGGGGCGTTCCCGGGGAGCTGTTTTTT. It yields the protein CASSPTPDRGVPGELFF. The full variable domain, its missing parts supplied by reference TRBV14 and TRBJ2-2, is EAGVTQFPSHSVIEKGQTVTLRCDPISGHDNLYWYRRVMGKEIKFLLHFVKESKQDESGMPNNRFLAERTGGTYSTLKVQPAELEDSGVYFCASSPTPDRGVPGELFFGEGSRLTVL.

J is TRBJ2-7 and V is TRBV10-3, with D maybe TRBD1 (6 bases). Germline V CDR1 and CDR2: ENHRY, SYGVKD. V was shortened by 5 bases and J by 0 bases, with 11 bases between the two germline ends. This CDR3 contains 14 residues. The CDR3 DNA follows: TGTGCCATCAGTACAGGGTCGGGCTCCTACGAGCAGTACTTC. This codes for CAISTGSGSYEQYF.

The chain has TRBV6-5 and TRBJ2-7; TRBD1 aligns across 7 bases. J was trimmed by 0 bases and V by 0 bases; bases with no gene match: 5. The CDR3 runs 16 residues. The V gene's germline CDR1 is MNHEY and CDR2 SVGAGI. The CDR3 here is CASSYSRQGSSYEQYF. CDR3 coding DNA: TGTGCCAGCAGTTACTCGCGACAGGGTAGCTCCTACGAGCAGTACTTC.

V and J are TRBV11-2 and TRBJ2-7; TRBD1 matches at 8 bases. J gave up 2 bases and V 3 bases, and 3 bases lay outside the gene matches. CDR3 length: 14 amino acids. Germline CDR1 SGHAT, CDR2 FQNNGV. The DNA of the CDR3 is TGTGCCAGCAGCTTTGGACAGGGAACCTACGAGCAGTACTTC. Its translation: CASSFGQGTYEQYF.

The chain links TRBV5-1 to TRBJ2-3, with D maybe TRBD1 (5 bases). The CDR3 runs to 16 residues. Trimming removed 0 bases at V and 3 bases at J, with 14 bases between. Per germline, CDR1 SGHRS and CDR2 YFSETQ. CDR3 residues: CASSLGQTPGTDTQYF. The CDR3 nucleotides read TGCGCCAGCAGCTTGGGACAGACTCCTGGAACAGATACGCAGTATTTT.

The CDR3 nucleotides are TGTGCCAGCAGTACTCCGCGGACTAGCGGACATGACAATGAGCAGTTCTTC. Protein sequence: CASSTPRTSGHDNEQFF. The chain couples TRBV27 to TRBJ2-1; the match to TRBD2 covers 10 bases. The CDR3 totals 17 residues. After removal of 5 bases from V and 5 bases from J, the junction contained 12 bases not matched to a gene. CDR1 and CDR2 (germline): MNHEY, SMNVEV (reference sequence).

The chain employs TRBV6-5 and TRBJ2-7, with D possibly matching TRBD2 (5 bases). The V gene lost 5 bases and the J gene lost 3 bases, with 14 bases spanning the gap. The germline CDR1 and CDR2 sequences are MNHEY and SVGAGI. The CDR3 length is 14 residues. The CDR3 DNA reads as TGTGCCAGCAGTAAGGCGGGTGAAAGCTACGAGCAGTACTTC. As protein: CASSKAGESYEQYF.

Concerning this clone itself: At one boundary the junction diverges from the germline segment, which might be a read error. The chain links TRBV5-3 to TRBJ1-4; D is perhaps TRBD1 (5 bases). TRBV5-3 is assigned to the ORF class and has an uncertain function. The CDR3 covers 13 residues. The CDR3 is CASSLGPNEKLFF. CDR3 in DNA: TGTGCCAGCAGCTTGGGGCCTAATGAAAAACTGTTTTTT.

The CDR3 protein is CASSTLRSDTQYF. The CDR3 DNA reads as TGTGCCAGCAGTACCCTGCGGTCCGATACGCAGTATTTT. The J gene is TRBJ2-3, the V gene TRBV6-5, with unresolved D. The V end was cut by 5 bases, the J end by 6 bases, with 12 bases between. The germline V gene has CDR1 MNHEY and CDR2 SVGAGI. CDR3 length: 13 amino acids.

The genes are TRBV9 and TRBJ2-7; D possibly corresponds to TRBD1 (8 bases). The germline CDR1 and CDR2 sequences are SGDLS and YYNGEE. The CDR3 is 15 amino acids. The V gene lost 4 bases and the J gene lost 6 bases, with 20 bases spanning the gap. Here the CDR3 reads CASSPGGTGGSEQYF. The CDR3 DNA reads TGTGCCAGCAGCCCCGGGGGGACAGGAGGTTCCGAGCAGTACTTC. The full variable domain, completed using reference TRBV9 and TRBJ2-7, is DSGVTQTPKHLITATGQRVTLRCSPRSGDLSVYWYQQSLDQGLQFLIQYYNGEERAKGNILERFSAQQFPDLHSELNLSSLELGDSALYFCASSPGGTGGSEQYFGPGTRLTVT.

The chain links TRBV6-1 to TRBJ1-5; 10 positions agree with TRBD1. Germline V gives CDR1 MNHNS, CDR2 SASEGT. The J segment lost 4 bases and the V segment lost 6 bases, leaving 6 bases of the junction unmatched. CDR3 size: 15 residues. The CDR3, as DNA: TGTGCCAGCAGACGGGACAGGGGTGGGAATCAGCCCCAGCATTTT. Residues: CASRRDRGGNQPQHF.

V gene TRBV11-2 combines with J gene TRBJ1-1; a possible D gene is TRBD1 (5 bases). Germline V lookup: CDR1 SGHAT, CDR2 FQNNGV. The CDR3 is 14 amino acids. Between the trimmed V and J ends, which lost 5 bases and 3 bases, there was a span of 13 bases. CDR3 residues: CASSPGTGDTEAFF. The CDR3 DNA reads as TGTGCCAGCAGCCCGGGGACGGGAGACACTGAAGCTTTCTTT.

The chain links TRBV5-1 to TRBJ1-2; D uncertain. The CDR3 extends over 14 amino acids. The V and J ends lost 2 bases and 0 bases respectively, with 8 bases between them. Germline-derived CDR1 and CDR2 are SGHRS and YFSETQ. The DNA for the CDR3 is TGCGCCAGCAGCTTTAACGGGGCTAACTATGGCTACACCTTC. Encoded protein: CASSFNGANYGYTF.